The entry that follows covers one TCR beta chain sequence. This sample is drawn from a study of blood T cell repertoires in COVID-19. Study-wide background: Material from acute and convalescent COVID-19 was sourced from the United States, Italy and Spain. T cells, B-cell-depleted T cells, or PBMCs supplied cDNA or gDNA.

How the authors handled the data: Scientists estimated how many nucleated cells there were by amplifying reference gene primers. Data came from immunoSEQ multiplex PCR; TCRdb stores just in-frame clones and leaves some out. V and J calls and clone size come straight from that table; D and trimming were deduced from the DNA. Of roughly 81,000 clones in the sample, approximately 82% were seen once. Trimming pared 1 base from V and 8 bases from J, leaving 8 bases between. The length of the CDR3 is 12 residues. Germline CDR1 reads MDHEN; CDR2 reads SYDVKM. The receptor's source is a woman in her seventies with acute or convalescent COVID-19. The source material was peripheral blood. This chain joins TRBV28 and TRBJ1-1; unclear D gene. The CDR3 nucleotides read TGTGCCAGCAGTTTATCCGGGTTCGAAGCTTTCTTT. Its translation: CASSLSGFEAFF. Complete variable domain (other parts from reference TRBV28 and TRBJ1-1): DVKVTQSSRYLVKRTGEKVFLECVQDMDHENMFWYRQDPGLGLRLIYFSYDVKMKEKGDIPEGYSVSREKKERFSLILESASTNQTSMYLCASSLSGFEAFFGQGTRLTVV.